Listed here are 26 T cell receptor beta chains from one sample, sequenced in a study of siplizumab effects on memory and regulatory T cells. Using immunoSEQ multiplex PCR, the repertoire was profiled, and TCRdb retains in-frame clones only, with some absent. The sample has some 96,000 clones, 75% to 95% seen once. The sequencing input was CD4+ T cells sorted from blood. Receptors were obtained from a human donor in good health.

This rearrangement joins TRBV10-3 to TRBJ1-1, with D maybe TRBD1 (5 bases). The CDR3 is made up of 14 amino acids. Looked up from germline, CDR1 is ENHRY and CDR2 is SYGVKD. V lost 6 bases to trimming and J lost 0 bases, with 11 bases between them. The CDR3 nucleotides read TGTGCCATCAGACAGACAGACTTGAACACTGAAGCTTTCTTT. Amino acid sequence: CAIRQTDLNTEAFF.

V is TRBV19 and J is TRBJ1-1; the match to TRBD1 covers 7 bases. Germline V lookup: CDR1 LNHDA, CDR2 SQIVND (reference sequence). V gave up 3 bases and J gave up 0 bases; unmatched junction bases: 4. The CDR3 loop spans 15 amino acids. The CDR3 DNA sequence: TGTGCCAGTAGTATGGACAGGTCCATGAACACTGAAGCTTTCTTT. Translating it yields CASSMDRSMNTEAFF.

The DNA for the CDR3 is TGCGCCAGCAGCCGGGGTGGAAGAGAAAACATTCAGTACTTC. This codes for CASSRGGRENIQYF. This chain joins TRBV4-1 and TRBJ2-4; no definite D call. In germline, CDR1 is MGHRA, CDR2 YSYEKL. V was shortened by 4 bases and J by 5 bases, with 12 bases between the two germline ends. The CDR3 consists of 14 residues.

The chain recombines TRBV7-9 with TRBJ1-1; no clear D gene. Trimming took off 0 bases at V and 1 base at J, with 6 bases between the two ends. Germline CDR1 and CDR2: SEHNR and FQNEAQ (reference sequence). This CDR3 has 14 amino acids. The CDR3 region has the DNA TGTGCCAGCAGCTTAGCGCCGACGAACACTGAAGCTTTCTTT. It specifies CASSLAPTNTEAFF.

The J gene is TRBJ2-6, the V gene TRBV9, with a tentative D call TRBD1 (6 bases). Germline-derived CDR1 and CDR2 are SGDLS and YYNGEE. The CDR3 is made up of 17 amino acids. Trimming removed 3 bases from V and 1 base from J, with 14 bases in between. The CDR3 loop is CASSAIQGPSGANVLTF. CDR3 in DNA: TGTGCCAGCAGCGCCATCCAGGGGCCTTCTGGGGCCAACGTCCTGACTTTC. The variable domain in full, completed from reference TRBV9 and TRBJ2-6, reads DSGVTQTPKHLITATGQRVTLRCSPRSGDLSVYWYQQSLDQGLQFLIQYYNGEERAKGNILERFSAQQFPDLHSELNLSSLELGDSALYFCASSAIQGPSGANVLTFGAGSRLTVL.

V and J are TRBV19 and TRBJ2-1; 11 positions agree with TRBD2. The CDR3 is 15 amino acids. J was trimmed by 8 bases and V by 10 bases; bases with no gene match: 13. CDR1 and CDR2 (germline): LNHDA, SQIVND (reference sequence). The DNA for the CDR3 is TGTGCCACCCATAGACTAGCGGGGAGTATGGATGAGCAGTTCTTC. Translating gives CATHRLAGSMDEQFF.

The chain carries TRBV19 and TRBJ1-1, with D possibly TRBD1 on 6 matching bases. CDR1 and CDR2 (germline): LNHDA, SQIVND (reference sequence). Trimming cost V 4 bases and J 6 bases, with 9 bases left between them. This CDR3 region has 12 residues. For the CDR3, the DNA is TGTGCCAGTAGTACCCGGACAGCTGAAGCTTTCTTT. It specifies CASSTRTAEAFF.

This CDR3 reads CASTRIGTSLADTQYF. The CDR3 nucleotides are TGTGCCAGCACCAGAATAGGGACTAGCTTGGCAGATACGCAGTATTTT. This rearrangement joins TRBV7-9 to TRBJ2-3, with 9 bases identical to TRBD2. CDR1 is SEHNR, CDR2 FQNEAQ, per germline (reference sequence). The CDR3 loop spans 16 amino acids. J was trimmed by 4 bases and V by 7 bases; bases with no gene match: 12.

The J gene is TRBJ1-1, the V gene TRBV6-1, with a possible D match to TRBD1 (6 bases). Trimming stripped 6 bases from V and 10 bases from J, with 21 bases between. The CDR3 totals 14 residues. The germline gives CDR1 MNHNS, CDR2 SASEGT. DNA for the CDR3: TGTGCCAGCAGCCAGTTCGGGGGCAGGACGGGAGCTTTCTTT. It yields the protein CASSQFGGRTGAFF.

This sequence joins TRBV19 and TRBJ1-2, with 7 nucleotides matching TRBD1. Germline loops: CDR1 LNHDA, CDR2 SQIVND (reference sequence). V gave up 7 bases and J gave up 4 bases; unmatched junction bases: 9. The CDR3 covers 14 residues. The chain's CDR3 is CASMDKQGPYGYTF. CDR3 nucleotide sequence: TGTGCCAGTATGGATAAACAGGGGCCCTATGGCTACACCTTC.

The genes are TRBV6-5 and TRBJ1-1; no definite D call. V lost 0 bases to trimming and J lost 4 bases, with 6 bases between them. Germline CDR1 MNHEY, CDR2 SVGAGI. The CDR3 consists of 13 residues. Here the CDR3 DNA reads TGTGCCAGCAGTTACTCTTGGGGCACTGAAGCTTTCTTT. Amino acids: CASSYSWGTEAFF.

This chain connects TRBV14 to TRBJ1-3; 7 bases align to TRBD1. CDR3 length: 13 amino acids. Germline lookup yields CDR1 SGHDN and CDR2 FVKESK. J was trimmed by 4 bases and V by 4 bases; bases with no gene match: 1. CDR3 sequence (DNA): TGTGCCAGCAGCCCGACAGGGGGAAACACCATATATTTT. Its protein is CASSPTGGNTIYF.

The chain is built from TRBV5-6 and TRBJ2-3, with 7 bases identical to TRBD2. The CDR3 runs to 18 residues. Losses at the gene ends were 3 bases for V and 2 bases for J; bases not matched to a gene: 15. Germline loops: CDR1 SGHDT, CDR2 YYEEEE. CDR3 DNA: TGTGCCAGCAGCTCGCCAAGGGGCGGGGGAGGGTTCACAGATACGCAGTATTTT. Protein: CASSSPRGGGGFTDTQYF.

V and J are TRBV28 and TRBJ2-3; TRBD2 agrees at 10 bases. Trimming took 5 bases from V and 6 from J; bases not matched to a gene: 5. CDR1 MDHEN and CDR2 SYDVKM come from the germline V gene. The CDR3 consists of 14 residues. CDR3 in amino acids: CASSLAGVEDTQYF. CDR3 nucleotides: TGTGCCAGCAGTCTAGCGGGGGTTGAGGATACGCAGTATTTT. Full variable domain (missing parts from reference TRBV28 and TRBJ2-3): DVKVTQSSRYLVKRTGEKVFLECVQDMDHENMFWYRQDPGLGLRLIYFSYDVKMKEKGDIPEGYSVSREKKERFSLILESASTNQTSMYLCASSLAGVEDTQYFGPGTRLTVL.

V gene TRBV5-1 combines with J gene TRBJ2-2; 7 bases map to TRBD1. CDR1 is SGHRS, CDR2 YFSETQ, per germline. The CDR3 consists of 15 residues. The trim removed 7 bases at V and 0 bases at J, leaving 6 bases unmatched. CDR3 DNA: TGCGCCAGCGGGGAGACAGGGACGAACACCGGGGAGCTGTTTTTT. Translating it yields CASGETGTNTGELFF. The full variable domain, with the rest looked up from reference TRBV5-1 and TRBJ2-2, is KAGVTQTPRYLIKTRGQQVTLSCSPISGHRSVSWYQQTPGQGLQFLFEYFSETQRNKGNFPGRFSGRQFSNSRSEMNVSTLELGDSALYLCASGETGTNTGELFFGEGSRLTVL.

The V gene is TRBV6-4, the J gene TRBJ2-3, with a weak D call TRBD2 (5 bases). Germline CDR1 MRHNA, CDR2 SNTAGT. V lost 2 bases to trimming and J lost 10 bases, with 19 bases between them. This CDR3 region has 15 residues. The CDR3 nucleotides read TGTGCCAGCAGTGACCCCTCCAAGCGAGGGATCGCGCAGTATTTT. Translating it yields CASSDPSKRGIAQYF.

This chain joins TRBV9 and TRBJ2-5; 12 bases are shared with TRBD2. The CDR3 totals 15 residues. Germline V gives CDR1 SGDLS, CDR2 YYNGEE. The J segment lost 2 bases and the V segment lost 2 bases, leaving 1 base of the junction unmatched. CDR3 residues: CASSVTSGSQETQYF. In nucleotides, the CDR3 is TGTGCCAGCAGCGTGACTAGCGGGAGTCAAGAGACCCAGTACTTC.

The rearrangement links TRBV5-5 to TRBJ1-2; 8 nucleotides match TRBD1. Germline CDR1 and CDR2: SGHKS and YYEKEE (reference sequence). V was pared by 4 bases and J by 4 bases, with 3 bases of the junction left unmatched. CDR3 length: 13 residues. CDR3 region: CASSTTGAYGYTF. In nucleotides, the CDR3 is TGTGCCAGCAGCACGACAGGGGCCTATGGCTACACCTTC. The full variable domain, with the rest looked up from reference TRBV5-5 and TRBJ1-2, is DAGVTQSPTHLIKTRGQQVTLRCSPISGHKSVSWYQQVLGQGPQFIFQYYEKEERGRGNFPDRFSARQFPNYSSELNVNALLLGDSALYLCASSTTGAYGYTFGSGTRLTVV.

This clone was seen just once. The chain couples TRBV2 to TRBJ1-1; D unclear. From germline, CDR1 is SNHLY and CDR2 FYNNEI. V shed 6 bases and J shed 1 base, with 9 bases lying between them. The CDR3 consists of 13 residues. This chain's CDR3 is CASRVIQNTEAFF. For the CDR3, the DNA is TGTGCCAGCAGGGTTATCCAGAACACTGAAGCTTTCTTT.

V and J are TRBV7-9 and TRBJ1-3; D is possibly TRBD1 (6 bases). CDR3 size: 13 residues. CDR1 is SEHNR and CDR2 is FQNEAQ in the germline V gene (reference sequence). With 6 bases removed from V and 0 bases from J, the gap between germline ends came to 6 bases. CDR3 loop: CASRDSSGNTIYF. The CDR3 bases are TGTGCCAGCAGGGACAGCTCTGGAAACACCATATATTTT.

This chain joins TRBV6-6 and TRBJ2-2, with no clear D. The ends were cut back, 9 bases at V and 3 bases at J, with 14 bases in the middle. Germline-derived CDR1 and CDR2 are MNHNY and SVGAGI (reference sequence). The CDR3 length is 14 residues. This chain's CDR3 is CASDTGLYTGELFF. The CDR3, as DNA: TGTGCCAGTGACACCGGATTATACACCGGGGAGCTGTTTTTT.

This chain links TRBV4-1 with TRBJ1-4; no clear D gene. Germline V CDR1 and CDR2: MGHRA, YSYEKL. Trimming shortened V by 2 bases and J by 0 bases, and 7 bases separated the two germline ends. The CDR3 length is 15 residues. In nucleotides, the CDR3 is TGCGCCAGCAGCCAATTACCCACAACTAATGAAAAACTGTTTTTT. Its protein product is CASSQLPTTNEKLFF.

J is TRBJ1-2 and V is TRBV20-1; D is ambiguous. Germline CDR1 reads DFQATT; CDR2 reads SNEGSKA (reference sequence). V lost 7 bases and J lost 0, with 6 bases in between. The CDR3 runs to 11 residues. CDR3 sequence reads: CSDRSNYGYTF. CDR3 coding DNA: TGCAGTGATAGGTCTAACTATGGCTACACCTTC.

This clone was observed a single time. This rearrangement joins TRBV5-1 to TRBJ2-2, with D tentatively TRBD1 or TRBD2 (5 bases each). Trimming removed 6 bases from V and 2 bases from J, with 11 bases in between. Germline V gene lookup returns CDR1 SGHRS and CDR2 YFSETQ. The CDR3 is 14 residues long. The CDR3 is CASTRGTNTGELFF. In DNA, the CDR3 is TGCGCCAGCACCAGAGGGACCAACACCGGGGAGCTGTTTTTT.

Only one count was recorded for this clone. The chain has TRBV5-4 and TRBJ1-1, with a possible D match to TRBD1 (5 bases). The CDR3 is 13 amino acids. The V gene lost 2 bases and the J gene lost 7 bases, with 12 bases spanning the gap. In germline, CDR1 is SGHNT, CDR2 YYREEE (reference sequence). The CDR3 DNA follows: TGTGCCAGCAGCTTCGGGGGATCGGGTGAAGCTTTCTTT. Its protein is CASSFGGSGEAFF.

This chain uses TRBV4-1 with TRBJ1-3, with D tentatively TRBD1 (6 bases). The CDR3 is made up of 14 amino acids. V lost 4 bases to trimming and J lost 0 bases, with 7 bases between them. Germline CDR1 is MGHRA and CDR2 is YSYEKL. The CDR3 DNA sequence: TGCGCCAGCAGCCCGGACAGCTCTGGAAACACCATATATTTT. Translating it yields CASSPDSSGNTIYF.